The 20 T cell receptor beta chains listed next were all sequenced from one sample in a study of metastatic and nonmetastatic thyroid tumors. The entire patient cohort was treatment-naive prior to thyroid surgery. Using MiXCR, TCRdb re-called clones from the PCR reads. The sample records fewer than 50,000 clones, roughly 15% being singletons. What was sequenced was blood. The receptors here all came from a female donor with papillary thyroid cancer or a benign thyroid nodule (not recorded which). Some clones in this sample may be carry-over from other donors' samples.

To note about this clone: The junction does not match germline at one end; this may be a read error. The chain's CDR3 is CTSSQGGHDISYEQYF. CDR3 nucleotides: TGTACCAGCAGTCAGGGGGGACATGATATCTCCTACGAGCAGTACTTC. V is TRBV27 and J is TRBJ2-7, with TRBD1 as a possible D gene (7 bases). This CDR3 contains 16 residues. The germline gives CDR1 MNHEY, CDR2 SMNVEV (reference sequence).

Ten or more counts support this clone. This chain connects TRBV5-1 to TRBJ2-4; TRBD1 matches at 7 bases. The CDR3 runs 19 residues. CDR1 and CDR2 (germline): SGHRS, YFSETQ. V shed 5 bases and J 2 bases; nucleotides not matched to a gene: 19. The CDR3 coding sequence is TGCGCCAGCAGTCTAACCCCAAACCTTTTAGGGGGCCCCAAAAACATTCAGTACTTC. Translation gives CASSLTPNLLGGPKNIQYF.

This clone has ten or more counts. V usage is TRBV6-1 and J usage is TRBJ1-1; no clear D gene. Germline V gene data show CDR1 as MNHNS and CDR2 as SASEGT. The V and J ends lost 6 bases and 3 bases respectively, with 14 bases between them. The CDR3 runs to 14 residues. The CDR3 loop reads CASSPRDQYTEAFF. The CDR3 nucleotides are TGTGCCAGCAGCCCTCGAGATCAGTACACTGAAGCTTTCTTT.

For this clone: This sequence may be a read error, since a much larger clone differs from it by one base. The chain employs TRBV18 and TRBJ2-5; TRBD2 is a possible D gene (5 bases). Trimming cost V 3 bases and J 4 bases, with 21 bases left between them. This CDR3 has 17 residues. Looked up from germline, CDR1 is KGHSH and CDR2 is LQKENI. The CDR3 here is CASSPYPLVGDVETQYF. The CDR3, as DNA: TGTGCCAGCTCACCCTATCCTCTAGTGGGAGACGTAGAGACCCAGTACTTC. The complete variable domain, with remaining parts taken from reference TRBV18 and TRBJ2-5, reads NAGVMQNPRHLVRRRGQEARLRCSPMKGHSHVYWYRQLPEEGLKFMVYLQKENIIDESGMPKERFSAEFPKEGPSILRIQQVVRGDSAAYFCASSPYPLVGDVETQYFGPGTRLLVL.

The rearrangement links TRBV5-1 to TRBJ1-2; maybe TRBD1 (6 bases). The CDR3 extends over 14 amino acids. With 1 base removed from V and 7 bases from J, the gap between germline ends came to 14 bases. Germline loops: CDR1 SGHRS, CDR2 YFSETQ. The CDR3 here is CASSLLGRGFGYTF. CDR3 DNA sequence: TGCGCCAGCAGCTTGTTGGGCAGGGGCTTTGGCTACACCTTC.

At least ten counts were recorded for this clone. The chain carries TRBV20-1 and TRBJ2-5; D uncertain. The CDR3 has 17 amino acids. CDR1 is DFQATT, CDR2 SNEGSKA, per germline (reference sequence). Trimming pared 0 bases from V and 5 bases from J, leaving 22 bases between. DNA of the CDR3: TGCAGTGCTAGAGATTTGCCAGCTGCAGACCCTTGGGAGACCCAGTACTTC. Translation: CSARDLPAADPWETQYF.

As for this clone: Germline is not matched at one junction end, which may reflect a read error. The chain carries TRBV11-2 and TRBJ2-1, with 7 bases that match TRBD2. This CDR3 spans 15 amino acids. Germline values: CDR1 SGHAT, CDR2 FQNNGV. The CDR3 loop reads CTSSISSGDYNEQFF. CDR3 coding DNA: TGTACCAGCAGCATCTCTAGCGGAGACTACAATGAGCAGTTCTTC.

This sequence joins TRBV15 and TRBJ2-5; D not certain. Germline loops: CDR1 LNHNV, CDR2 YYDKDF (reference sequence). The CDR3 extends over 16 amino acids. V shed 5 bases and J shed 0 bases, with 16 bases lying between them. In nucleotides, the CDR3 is TGTGCCACCAGCTGGTGGGCAGTCGAGTACCAAGAGACCCAGTACTTC. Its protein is CATSWWAVEYQETQYF.

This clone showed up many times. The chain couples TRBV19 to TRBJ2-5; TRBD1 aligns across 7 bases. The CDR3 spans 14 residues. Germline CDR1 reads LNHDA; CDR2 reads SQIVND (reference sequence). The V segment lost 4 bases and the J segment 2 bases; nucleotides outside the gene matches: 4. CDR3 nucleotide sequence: TGTGCCAGTAGTACCCGACAGGGTCAAGAGACCCAGTACTTC. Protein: CASSTRQGQETQYF.

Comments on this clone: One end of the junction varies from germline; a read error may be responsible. CDR3 residues: CASSQQGAAYEHFF. The CDR3 DNA sequence: TGTGCCAGCAGTCAACAAGGGGCGGCATATGAGCATTTCTTC. This chain connects TRBV6-4 to TRBJ2-1, with D perhaps matching TRBD1 (5 bases). The CDR3 contains 14 residues. The germline V gene encodes CDR1 MRHNA and CDR2 SNTAGT.

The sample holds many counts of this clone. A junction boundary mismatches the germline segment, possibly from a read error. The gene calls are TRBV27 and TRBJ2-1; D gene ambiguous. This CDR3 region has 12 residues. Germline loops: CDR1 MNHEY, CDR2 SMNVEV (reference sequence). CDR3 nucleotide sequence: TGTGCCAGCGGTTTATCGATAAATGAGCAGTTCTTC. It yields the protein CASGLSINEQFF.

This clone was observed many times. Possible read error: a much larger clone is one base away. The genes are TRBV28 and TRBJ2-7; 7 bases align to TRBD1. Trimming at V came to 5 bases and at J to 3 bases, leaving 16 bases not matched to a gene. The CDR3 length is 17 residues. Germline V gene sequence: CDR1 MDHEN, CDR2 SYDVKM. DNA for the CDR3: TGTGCCAGCAGTAACCCGGAACAGGGGACGAGTGTCTACGAGCAGTACTTC. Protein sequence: CASSNPEQGTSVYEQYF. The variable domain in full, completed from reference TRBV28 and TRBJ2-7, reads DVKVTQSSRYLVKRTGEKVFLECVQDMDHENMFWYRQDPGLGLRLIYFSYDVKMKEKGDIPEGYSVSREKKERFSLILESASTNQTSMYLCASSNPEQGTSVYEQYFGPGTRLTVT.

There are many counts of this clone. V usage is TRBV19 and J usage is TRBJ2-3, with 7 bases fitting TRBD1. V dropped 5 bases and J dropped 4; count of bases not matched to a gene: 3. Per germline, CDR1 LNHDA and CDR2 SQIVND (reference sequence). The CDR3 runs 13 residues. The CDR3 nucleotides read TGTGCCAGTAGTCCCGGGACAGCAGATACGCAGTATTTT. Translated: CASSPGTADTQYF.

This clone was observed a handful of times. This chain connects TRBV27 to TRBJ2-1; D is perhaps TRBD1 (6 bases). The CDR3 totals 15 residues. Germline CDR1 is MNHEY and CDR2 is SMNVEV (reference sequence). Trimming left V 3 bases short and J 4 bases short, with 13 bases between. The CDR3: CASSFGQPGYNEQFF. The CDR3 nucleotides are TGTGCCAGCAGTTTCGGACAGCCCGGATACAATGAGCAGTTCTTC.

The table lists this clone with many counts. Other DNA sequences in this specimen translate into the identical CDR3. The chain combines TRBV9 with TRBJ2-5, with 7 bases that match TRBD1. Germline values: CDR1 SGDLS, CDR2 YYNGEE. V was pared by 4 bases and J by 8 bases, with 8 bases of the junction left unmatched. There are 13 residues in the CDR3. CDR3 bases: TGTGCCAGCAGCACGACAGGGTCCGGAACCCAGTACTTC. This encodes CASSTTGSGTQYF.

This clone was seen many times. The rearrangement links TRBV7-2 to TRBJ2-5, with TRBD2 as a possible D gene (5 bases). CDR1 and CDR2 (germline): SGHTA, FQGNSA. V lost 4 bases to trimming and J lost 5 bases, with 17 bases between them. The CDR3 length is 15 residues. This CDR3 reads CASSSAVGGWETQYF. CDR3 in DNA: TGTGCCAGCAGCTCAGCGGTTGGCGGTTGGGAGACCCAGTACTTC.

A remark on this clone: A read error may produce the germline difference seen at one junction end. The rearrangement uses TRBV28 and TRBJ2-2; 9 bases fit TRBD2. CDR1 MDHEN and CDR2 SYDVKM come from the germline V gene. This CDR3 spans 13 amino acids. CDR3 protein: CASMTSGTGDLFF. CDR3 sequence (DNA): TGTGCCAGCATGACTAGCGGAACCGGGGATCTGTTTTTT.

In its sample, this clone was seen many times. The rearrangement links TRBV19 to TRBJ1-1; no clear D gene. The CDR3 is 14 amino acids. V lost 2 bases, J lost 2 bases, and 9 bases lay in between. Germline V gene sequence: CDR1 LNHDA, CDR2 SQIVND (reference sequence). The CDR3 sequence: CASSIKVSNTEAFF. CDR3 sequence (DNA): TGTGCCAGTAGTATAAAGGTATCAAACACTGAAGCTTTCTTT.

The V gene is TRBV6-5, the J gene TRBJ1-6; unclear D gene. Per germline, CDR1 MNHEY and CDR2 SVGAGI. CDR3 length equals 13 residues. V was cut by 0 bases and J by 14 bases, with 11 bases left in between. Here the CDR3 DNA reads TGTGCCAGCAGTTACTCTTCAGGCTACACCCTCCACTTT. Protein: CASSYSSGYTLHF.

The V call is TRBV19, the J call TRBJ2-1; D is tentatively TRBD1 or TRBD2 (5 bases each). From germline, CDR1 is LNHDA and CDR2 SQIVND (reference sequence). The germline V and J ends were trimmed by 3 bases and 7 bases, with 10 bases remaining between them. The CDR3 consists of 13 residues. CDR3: CASSIFRENEQFF. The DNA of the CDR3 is TGTGCCAGTAGTATTTTCAGGGAGAATGAGCAGTTCTTC.